These 27 T cell receptor beta chains share one sample of origin, sequenced in a study of cytomegalovirus exposure and HLA in healthy donors. Amplification used 60 Vbeta primers and 13 Jbeta primers. Repertoires were generated with immunoSEQ multiplex PCR, while TCRdb's copy carries only in-frame clones and drops some. This sample has 60,000 to 70,000 clones, with about 65% found just once. Sequenced material: PBMCs. These receptors originate from a man aged 45 to 65 in good health and CMV-seropositive.

This chain connects TRBV27 to TRBJ1-1; D is undetermined. With 5 bases removed from V and 5 bases from J, the gap between germline ends came to 15 bases. In germline, CDR1 is MNHEY, CDR2 SMNVEV (reference sequence). CDR3 length: 14 amino acids. The CDR3 nucleotides read TGTGCCAGCAGTCTTCTGGCCCCGCGGACTGAAGCTTTCTTT. It translates to CASSLLAPRTEAFF.

This chain links TRBV7-2 with TRBJ1-1, with D perhaps matching TRBD1 (6 bases). V was cut by 2 bases and J by 5 bases, with 15 bases left in between. The CDR3 has 15 residues. CDR1 SGHTA and CDR2 FQGNSA come from the germline V gene. The CDR3 here is CASSLRGRGGTEAFF. The CDR3 bases are TGTGCCAGCAGCTTAAGGGGAAGAGGGGGTACTGAAGCTTTCTTT.

V and J are TRBV7-9 and TRBJ1-1; D is possibly TRBD1 (5 bases). Trimming took 5 bases from V and 1 from J, leaving 11 bases between them. The germline V gene has CDR1 SEHNR and CDR2 FQNEAQ (reference sequence). CDR3 size: 14 residues. This chain's CDR3 is CASSKVGQNTEAFF. The CDR3 bases are TGTGCCAGCAGCAAAGTTGGACAGAACACTGAAGCTTTCTTT.

This clone appeared a few times. The chain recombines TRBV28 with TRBJ2-2; 11 bases are a match to TRBD2. The CDR3 runs to 17 residues. Germline V lookup: CDR1 MDHEN, CDR2 SYDVKM. J gave up 6 bases and V 0 bases, and 6 bases lay outside the gene matches. The DNA of the CDR3 is TGTGCCAGCAGTTTATGGGCCCTAGCGGGAGGTCCCGGGGAGCTGTTTTTT. Translating gives CASSLWALAGGPGELFF.

This chain links TRBV5-4 with TRBJ2-5, with TRBD2 matching 10 bases. J gave up 5 bases and V 0 bases, and 4 bases lay outside the gene matches. Germline CDR1 and CDR2: SGHNT and YYREEE (reference sequence). The CDR3 loop spans 15 amino acids. The CDR3 region has the DNA TGTGCCAGCAGCTTGGAAAGACTAGCGGGCGAGACCCAGTACTTC. Translated: CASSLERLAGETQYF.

V is TRBV5-1 and J is TRBJ1-1; TRBD1 matches 7 bases. Per germline, CDR1 SGHRS and CDR2 YFSETQ. Losses at the gene ends were 3 bases for V and 2 bases for J; bases not matched to a gene: 4. The CDR3 contains 14 residues. The CDR3: CASSWGQLNTEAFF. The CDR3, as DNA: TGCGCCAGCAGCTGGGGACAGCTTAACACTGAAGCTTTCTTT.

The chain carries TRBV13 and TRBJ1-1, with TRBD1 matching over 11 bases. V lost 5 bases, J lost 4 bases, and 3 bases stayed unmatched. Germline assignment: CDR1 PRHDT and CDR2 FYEKMQ (reference sequence). CDR3 size: 14 residues. The CDR3: CASSLGTGGTEAFF. The CDR3 region has the DNA TGTGCCAGCAGCCTCGGGACAGGGGGCACTGAAGCTTTCTTT.

This clone was seen more than once but under ten times. The chain carries TRBV10-1 and TRBJ2-7; 9 bases are shared with TRBD2. V lost 0 bases and J lost 2; bases outside the gene matches: 5. Germline CDR1 is WNHNN and CDR2 is SYGVQD (reference sequence). The CDR3 sequence is 16 residues long. CDR3 protein: CASSESLAGGPYEQYF. The CDR3 nucleotides are TGCGCCAGCAGTGAGTCGTTGGCGGGAGGGCCCTACGAGCAGTACTTC.

This clone was detected only once. The V call is TRBV30, the J call TRBJ1-5; tentative D call: TRBD1 (5 bases). Trimming cost V 5 bases and J 1 base, with 9 bases left between them. There are 13 residues in the CDR3. CDR1 and CDR2 from the germline V gene are GTSNPN and SVGIG (reference sequence). As DNA, the CDR3 is TGTGCCTGGGGGACTTTAAGCAATCAGCCCCAGCATTTT. Translation: CAWGTLSNQPQHF. The whole variable domain, filled in from reference TRBV30 and TRBJ1-5, reads SQTIHQWPATLVQPVGSPLSLECTVEGTSNPNLYWYRQAAGRGLQLLFYSVGIGQISSEVPQNLSASRPQDRQFILSSKKLLLSDSGFYLCAWGTLSNQPQHFGDGTRLSIL.

V gene TRBV14 combines with J gene TRBJ1-6; tentatively, D is TRBD1 (5 bases). The CDR3 runs to 15 residues. The V end was cut by 6 bases, the J end by 5 bases, with 14 bases between. CDR1 is SGHDN, CDR2 FVKESK, per germline. CDR3 region: CASSPWGRNNSPLHF. DNA for the CDR3: TGTGCCAGCAGTCCGTGGGGGAGGAATAATTCACCCCTCCACTTT.

The table lists this clone with a count of one. The chain combines TRBV30 with TRBJ2-7; tentative D call: TRBD1 (5 bases). Germline V gene sequence: CDR1 GTSNPN, CDR2 SVGIG (reference sequence). The length of the CDR3 is 16 residues. The V gene lost 0 bases and the J gene lost 1 base, with 16 bases spanning the gap. CDR3 sequence reads: CAWSVVGRDSSYEQYF. The CDR3 nucleotides are TGTGCCTGGAGTGTGGTTGGCCGAGACAGTTCCTACGAGCAGTACTTC. Full variable domain (rest looked up from reference TRBV30 and TRBJ2-7): SQTIHQWPATLVQPVGSPLSLECTVEGTSNPNLYWYRQAAGRGLQLLFYSVGIGQISSEVPQNLSASRPQDRQFILSSKKLLLSDSGFYLCAWSVVGRDSSYEQYFGPGTRLTVT.

This clone came up once. The V gene is TRBV4-3, the J gene TRBJ1-2, with 7 bases aligning to TRBD1. Germline loops: CDR1 LGHNA, CDR2 YSLEER. J was trimmed by 3 bases and V by 7 bases; bases with no gene match: 14. The CDR3 spans 16 residues. The CDR3 DNA sequence: TGCGCCAGCAAGCCGGCTCCGACAGGGTGGGACTATGGCTACACCTTC. Its translation is CASKPAPTGWDYGYTF.

This chain links TRBV5-6 with TRBJ2-7, with D possibly TRBD2 on 6 matching bases. CDR3 size: 16 residues. V was cut by 0 bases and J by 0 bases, with 13 bases left in between. Germline CDR1 and CDR2: SGHDT and YYEEEE. CDR3 DNA: TGTGCCAGCAGCTTGGGGCGGGGACTGATCTCCTACGAGCAGTACTTC. Translation gives CASSLGRGLISYEQYF.

In this sample, this clone turned up once. The chain uses TRBV7-9 and TRBJ1-6; D not resolved. Trimming took 1 base from V and 8 from J, leaving 6 bases between them. The germline gives CDR1 SEHNR, CDR2 FQNEAQ (reference sequence). The CDR3 loop spans 13 amino acids. The CDR3 coding sequence is TGTGCCAGCAGCTTAGGACGGGATTCACCCCTCCACTTT. Translating it yields CASSLGRDSPLHF.

The rearrangement joins TRBV7-8 to TRBJ2-3, with TRBD2 matching 7 bases. Trimming removed 6 bases from V and 3 bases from J; junction bases left unmatched: 6. The CDR3 consists of 14 residues. Germline lookup yields CDR1 SGHVS and CDR2 FQNEAQ. CDR3 sequence: CASSFGGETDTQYF. The CDR3 DNA follows: TGTGCCAGCAGTTTTGGGGGGGAAACAGATACGCAGTATTTT.

The chain employs TRBV6-4 and TRBJ2-1, with TRBD2 matching 10 bases. V lost 5 bases to trimming and J lost 8 bases; unmatched junction nucleotides: 9. CDR3 size: 15 residues. CDR1 is MRHNA, CDR2 SNTAGT, per germline. CDR3 in DNA: TGTGCCAGCAGTCCCGACGCTAGCGGGAGTCATGAGCAGTTCTTC. Its protein is CASSPDASGSHEQFF.

In this sample, this clone turned up a few times. The chain links TRBV4-1 to TRBJ2-7; 9 bases map to TRBD1. The V segment lost 1 base and the J segment 3 bases; nucleotides outside the gene matches: 4. CDR1 is MGHRA and CDR2 is YSYEKL in the germline V gene. This CDR3 contains 15 residues. This CDR3 is CASSQATDRGYEQYF. CDR3 in DNA: TGCGCCAGCAGCCAAGCGACGGACAGGGGCTACGAGCAGTACTTC.

The chain carries TRBV2 and TRBJ2-1; no clear D. This CDR3 contains 11 residues. Germline lookup yields CDR1 SNHLY and CDR2 FYNNEI. V was pared by 4 bases and J by 7 bases, with 5 bases between. The CDR3 protein is CASSARNEQFF. In DNA form, the CDR3 reads TGTGCCAGCAGTGCCCGGAATGAGCAGTTCTTC.

The gene calls are TRBV4-1 and TRBJ2-5; D might be TRBD2 (5 bases). The CDR3 contains 14 residues. Germline V CDR1 and CDR2: MGHRA, YSYEKL. Trimming removed 4 bases at V and 3 bases at J, with 12 bases between. This CDR3 is CASSPTVGEETQYF. The CDR3 region has the DNA TGCGCCAGCAGCCCTACTGTCGGGGAAGAGACCCAGTACTTC.

The J gene is TRBJ1-1, the V gene TRBV5-1; 8 bases align to TRBD1. The CDR3 sequence is 16 residues long. Trimming cost V 0 bases and J 5 bases; bases outside gene matches: 9. Germline-derived CDR1 and CDR2 are SGHRS and YFSETQ. CDR3 nucleotide sequence: TGCGCCAGCAGCTTGGCCCTGACAGGGGATCTGACTGAAGCTTTCTTT. It translates to CASSLALTGDLTEAFF.

This clone was seen once. The gene calls are TRBV28 and TRBJ2-1; 7 nucleotides line up with TRBD1. The CDR3 has 17 amino acids. CDR1 and CDR2 from the germline V gene are MDHEN and SYDVKM. The trim removed 6 bases at V and 5 bases at J, leaving 16 bases unmatched. The CDR3 DNA is TGTGCCAGCAGCCGGGACAGACAACTTCCCTACGACAATGAGCAGTTCTTC. Its translation is CASSRDRQLPYDNEQFF.

V is TRBV10-3 and J is TRBJ2-3, with 7 nucleotides matching TRBD2. The germline V gene encodes CDR1 ENHRY and CDR2 SYGVKD. CDR3 length equals 16 residues. Trimming at V came to 2 bases and at J to 6 bases, leaving 11 bases not matched to a gene. CDR3 sequence: CAISEGVAGASDTQYF. For the CDR3, the DNA is TGTGCCATCAGTGAGGGGGTAGCGGGTGCTTCGGATACGCAGTATTTT.

The V gene is TRBV5-1, the J gene TRBJ2-5, with D possibly TRBD1 on 5 matching bases. The germline gives CDR1 SGHRS, CDR2 YFSETQ. This CDR3 region has 13 residues. Trimming stripped 6 bases from V and 4 bases from J, with 13 bases between. The CDR3 DNA reads as TGCGCCAGCAACCGGCAGGGTGGAGAGACCCAGTACTTC. Translating gives CASNRQGGETQYF.

This sequence joins TRBV9 and TRBJ2-2; 8 bases line up with TRBD1. The V gene's germline CDR1 is SGDLS and CDR2 YYNGEE. J gave up 8 bases and V 3 bases, and 12 bases lay outside the gene matches. CDR3 length: 16 amino acids. CDR3 bases: TGTGCCAGCAGCGCCCGGGACAGGCGAACACCGGGGGAGCTGTTTTTT. It is translated as CASSARDRRTPGELFF.

The CDR3: CASRRQGLDGYTF. The CDR3, as DNA: TGTGCCAGCAGGCGACAGGGACTCGATGGCTACACCTTC. The chain recombines TRBV25-1 with TRBJ1-2, with 7 bases aligning to TRBD1. J lost 6 bases, V lost 6 bases, and 7 bases had no gene match. The CDR3 totals 13 residues. Germline values: CDR1 MGHDK, CDR2 SYGVNS.

This clone was recorded a few times. The chain carries TRBV5-1 and TRBJ2-3, with 10 bases lining up with TRBD1. V dropped 3 bases and J dropped 3; count of bases not matched to a gene: 10. Per germline, CDR1 SGHRS and CDR2 YFSETQ. The CDR3 has 17 amino acids. The CDR3 nucleotides read TGCGCCAGCAGCTCATGGCCCCGGGACAGGGGTACAGATACGCAGTATTTT. Its translation is CASSSWPRDRGTDTQYF.

The rearrangement joins TRBV10-2 to TRBJ1-2; 8 bases are shared with TRBD1. Germline CDR1 reads WSHSY; CDR2 reads SAAADI. The CDR3 has 12 amino acids. V lost 6 bases and J lost 5; bases outside the gene matches: 2. The CDR3 nucleotides are TGCGCCAGCAGCGGGACAGGATATGGCTACACCTTC. Protein product: CASSGTGYGYTF.